What follows describes a single TCR beta chain. The data were obtained in a study of PD-1 blockade in classical Hodgkin lymphoma. TCRdb's copy holds only in-frame clones and misses some; the assay was immunoSEQ multiplex PCR. This table has 16,000 or so clones, about 85% appearing once. All trial patients relapsed after autologous stem cell transplantation. Purification of CD4+ T cells from thawed PBMCs was achieved by magnetic negative selection. Responses achieved at best were complete response, partial response or progressive disease. V gave up 3 bases and J gave up 2 bases; unmatched junction bases: 4. In germline, CDR1 is MNHEY, CDR2 SVGAGI. CDR3 length: 14 residues.

This chain links TRBV6-5 with TRBJ2-7, with 7 bases identical to TRBD2. The material sequenced was CD4+ T cells from blood, taken at baseline. The sequence was collected from a human donor with classical Hodgkin lymphoma. The CDR3 DNA reads TGTGCCAGCAGTTATCTAGCGGAGACCTACGAGCAGTACTTC. As protein: CASSYLAETYEQYF.